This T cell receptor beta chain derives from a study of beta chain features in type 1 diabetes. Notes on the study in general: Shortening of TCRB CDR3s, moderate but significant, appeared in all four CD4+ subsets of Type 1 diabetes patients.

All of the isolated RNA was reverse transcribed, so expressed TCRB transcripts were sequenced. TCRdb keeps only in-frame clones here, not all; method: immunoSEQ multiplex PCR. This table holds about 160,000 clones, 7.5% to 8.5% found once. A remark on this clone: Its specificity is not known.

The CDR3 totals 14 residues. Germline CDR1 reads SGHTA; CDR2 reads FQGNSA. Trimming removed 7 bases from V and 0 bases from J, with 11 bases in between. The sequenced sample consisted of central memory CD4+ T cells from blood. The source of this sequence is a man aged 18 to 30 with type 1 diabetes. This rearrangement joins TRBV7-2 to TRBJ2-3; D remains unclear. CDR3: CASTQSTSTDTQYF. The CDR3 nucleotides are TGTGCCAGCACCCAATCGACTAGCACAGATACGCAGTATTTT.